This T cell receptor (beta chain) emerged from a study of blood T cell repertoires in COVID-19. About the study: Nucleic acid was either cDNA or gDNA, and it came from T cells, B-cell-depleted T cells, or PBMCs.

The germline V gene has CDR1 SGHRS and CDR2 YFSETQ. The CDR3 sequence is 16 residues long. The V end lost 0 bases, the J end lost 0 bases, and 12 bases lay between the germline ends. This clone was seen a handful of times. Methods used by the authors: Using reference gene primer amplification, nucleated cell counts were estimated. The data were produced by immunoSEQ multiplex PCR, yet TCRdb's version contains in-frame clones alone and is incomplete. V, J and clone size were drawn from that table, and D and trimming were deduced from the DNA. The top ten hold 1.5% to 2% of the sample, which has fewer than 250,000 clones, 70% to 85% seen once.

This receptor was taken from an elderly woman with acute or convalescent COVID-19. The chain is built from TRBV5-1 and TRBJ2-5; D is unclear. Sequencing was done on a sample of peripheral blood. The CDR3: CASSLALWQDQETQYF. The CDR3 DNA reads TGCGCCAGCAGCTTGGCGTTGTGGCAGGACCAAGAGACCCAGTACTTC. The complete variable domain, with remaining parts taken from reference TRBV5-1 and TRBJ2-5, reads KAGVTQTPRYLIKTRGQQVTLSCSPISGHRSVSWYQQTPGQGLQFLFEYFSETQRNKGNFPGRFSGRQFSNSRSEMNVSTLELGDSALYLCASSLALWQDQETQYFGPGTRLLVL.